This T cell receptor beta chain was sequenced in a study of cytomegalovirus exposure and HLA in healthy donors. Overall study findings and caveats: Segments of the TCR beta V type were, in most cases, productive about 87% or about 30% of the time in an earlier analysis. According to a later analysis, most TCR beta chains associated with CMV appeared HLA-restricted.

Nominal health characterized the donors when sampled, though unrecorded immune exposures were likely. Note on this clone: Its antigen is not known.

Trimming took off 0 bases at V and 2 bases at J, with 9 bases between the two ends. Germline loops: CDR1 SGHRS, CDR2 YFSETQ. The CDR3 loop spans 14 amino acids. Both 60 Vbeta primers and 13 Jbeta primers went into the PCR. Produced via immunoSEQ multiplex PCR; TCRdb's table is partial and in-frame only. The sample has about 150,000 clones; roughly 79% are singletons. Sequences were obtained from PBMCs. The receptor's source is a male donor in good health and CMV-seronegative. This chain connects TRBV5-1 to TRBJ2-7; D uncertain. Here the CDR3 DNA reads TGCGCCAGCAGCTTGGGATCGGGTCCCTACGAGCAGTACTTC. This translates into CASSLGSGPYEQYF.